This T cell receptor (beta chain) was found in a study of T cell changes during pregnancy in multiple sclerosis. The assay was immunoSEQ multiplex PCR, and TCRdb's table has in-frame clones only and misses some. The sample lists 24,000 or so clones; approximately 89% were seen once. Trimming took 1 base from V and 9 from J, leaving 10 bases between them. This CDR3 comprises 12 residues. From germline, CDR1 is SGHRS and CDR2 YFSETQ. The gene calls are TRBV5-1 and TRBJ1-1, with D maybe TRBD1 (5 bases). The sequence derives from a female donor in good health, enrolled as a control in a pregnancy study. The sequenced sample was CD8+ T cells from peripheral blood mononuclear cells, obtained in the first trimester of pregnancy. Here the CDR3 reads CASSLSAGQAFF. In nucleotides, the CDR3 is TGCGCCAGCAGCTTGTCGGCAGGGCAAGCTTTCTTT. Drawing the rest from reference TRBV5-1 and TRBJ1-1, the complete variable domain is KAGVTQTPRYLIKTRGQQVTLSCSPISGHRSVSWYQQTPGQGLQFLFEYFSETQRNKGNFPGRFSGRQFSNSRSEMNVSTLELGDSALYLCASSLSAGQAFFGQGTRLTVV.